The 9 T cell receptor beta chains below come from one sample, sequenced in a study of long-term antiretroviral therapy in people with HIV. Running of the v3.0 immunoSEQ assay took place at survey level. This table comes from immunoSEQ multiplex PCR, and its TCRdb copy is limited to in-frame clones, with some not included. The repertoire holds about 16,000 clones, with about 85% as singletons. This sample comprised unsorted PBMCs, obtained roughly 1.3 years before starting antiretroviral therapy. The source is a man aged 25-45 years with HIV.

The gene calls are TRBV6-8 and TRBJ1-1, with D uncertain. Trimming took off 3 bases at V and 3 bases at J, with 8 bases between the two ends. In germline, CDR1 is MNHGY, CDR2 SAAAGT. The CDR3 contains 13 residues. Here the CDR3 reads CASSYFGDTEAFF. CDR3 DNA sequence: TGTGCCAGCAGTTATTTTGGGGACACTGAAGCTTTCTTT.

This clone has only a few counts. Other DNA sequences within the sample encode an identical CDR3. V is TRBV19 and J is TRBJ2-1; 13 positions match TRBD2. V gave up 3 bases and J gave up 4 bases; unmatched junction bases: 3. Germline V gene sequence: CDR1 LNHDA, CDR2 SQIVND (reference sequence). This CDR3 region has 16 residues. The DNA for the CDR3 is TGTGCCAGTAGTATGGGGACTAGCGGGACGTACAATGAGCAGTTCTTC. The encoded protein is CASSMGTSGTYNEQFF.

The chain uses TRBV4-1 and TRBJ1-5; weak D call: TRBD1 (6 bases). This CDR3 is 14 amino acids long. Germline CDR1 reads MGHRA; CDR2 reads YSYEKL. V gave up 2 bases and J gave up 1 base, with 6 bases separating them. CDR3 nucleotides: TGCGCCAGCAGCCAACAGGGGAGCAATCAGCCCCAGCATTTT. Protein: CASSQQGSNQPQHF.

The chain employs TRBV6-1 and TRBJ2-7; D is undetermined. This CDR3 region has 15 residues. Germline CDR1 and CDR2: MNHNS and SASEGT. V was pared by 0 bases and J by 3 bases, with 12 bases between. This CDR3 is CASSEANSHDYEQYF. The DNA for the CDR3 is TGTGCCAGCAGTGAAGCAAACAGCCATGACTACGAGCAGTACTTC.

The V and J genes are TRBV10-3 and TRBJ2-7; TRBD2 is a possible D gene (5 bases). V dropped 3 bases and J dropped 0 bases, with 18 bases sitting between them. The germline gives CDR1 ENHRY, CDR2 SYGVKD. The length of the CDR3 is 17 residues. The CDR3, as DNA: TGTGCCATCAGTGATCGCCGGGGATCTCTTTACTCCTACGAGCAGTACTTC. Protein: CAISDRRGSLYSYEQYF.

V usage is TRBV7-2 and J usage is TRBJ2-1; D gene uncertain. The germline V gene has CDR1 SGHTA and CDR2 FQGNSA. V was shortened by 2 bases and J by 8 bases, with 7 bases between the two germline ends. The CDR3 contains 12 residues. CDR3 residues: CASSLKVHEQFF. As DNA, the CDR3 is TGTGCCAGCAGCTTAAAGGTTCATGAGCAGTTCTTC. Supplemented by reference TRBV7-2 and TRBJ2-1, the full variable domain reads GAGVSQSPSNKVTEKGKDVELRCDPISGHTALYWYRQSLGQGLEFLIYFQGNSAPDKSGLPSDRFSAERTGGSVSTLTIQRTQQEDSAVYLCASSLKVHEQFFGPGTRLTVL.

This clone showed up just once. The J gene is TRBJ2-7, the V gene TRBV30; D gene ambiguous. The CDR3 sequence is 11 residues long. The V gene lost 5 bases and the J gene lost 0 bases, with 5 bases spanning the gap. Germline V gives CDR1 GTSNPN, CDR2 SVGIG (reference sequence). This CDR3 is CAWGVSYEQYF. In DNA, the CDR3 is TGTGCCTGGGGGGTCTCCTACGAGCAGTACTTC.

As DNA, the CDR3 is TGTGCCAGCAGCCCACCAGGACAAGGAGATTCTGGGGCCAACGTCCTGACTTTC. This translates into CASSPPGQGDSGANVLTF. This chain uses TRBV9 with TRBJ2-6; possible D gene TRBD1, 5 bases. The germline gives CDR1 SGDLS, CDR2 YYNGEE. With 4 bases removed from V and 1 base from J, the gap between germline ends came to 18 bases. This CDR3 has 18 amino acids. The whole variable domain, remainder taken from reference TRBV9 and TRBJ2-6, is DSGVTQTPKHLITATGQRVTLRCSPRSGDLSVYWYQQSLDQGLQFLIQYYNGEERAKGNILERFSAQQFPDLHSELNLSSLELGDSALYFCASSPPGQGDSGANVLTFGAGSRLTVL.

The chain has TRBV10-3 and TRBJ2-2; maybe TRBD1 (5 bases). The germline gives CDR1 ENHRY, CDR2 SYGVKD. Trimming removed 3 bases from V and 1 base from J, with 18 bases in between. The CDR3 is made up of 18 amino acids. CDR3 loop: CAISESLLRQQNTGELFF. The CDR3 DNA sequence: TGTGCCATCAGTGAAAGTTTGTTGCGACAGCAGAACACCGGGGAGCTGTTTTTT.